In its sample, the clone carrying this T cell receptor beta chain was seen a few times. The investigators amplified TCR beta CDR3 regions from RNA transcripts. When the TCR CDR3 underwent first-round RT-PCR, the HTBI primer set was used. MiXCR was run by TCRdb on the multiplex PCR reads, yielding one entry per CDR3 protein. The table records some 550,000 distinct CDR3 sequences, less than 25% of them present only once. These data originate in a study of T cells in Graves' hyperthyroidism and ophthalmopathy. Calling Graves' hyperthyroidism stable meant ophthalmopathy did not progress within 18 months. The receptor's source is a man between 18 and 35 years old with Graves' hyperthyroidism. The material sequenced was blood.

CDR3 amino acids: CASSHSLGTGELFF. The CDR3 DNA follows: TGTGCCAGCAGCCACTCCCTGGGGACCGGGGAGCTGTTTTTT. V usage is TRBV7-9 and J usage is TRBJ2-2; D is ambiguous. The V gene's germline CDR1 is SEHNR and CDR2 FQNEAQ (reference sequence). This CDR3 has 14 amino acids. The V gene lost 5 bases and the J gene lost 5 bases, with 12 bases spanning the gap.